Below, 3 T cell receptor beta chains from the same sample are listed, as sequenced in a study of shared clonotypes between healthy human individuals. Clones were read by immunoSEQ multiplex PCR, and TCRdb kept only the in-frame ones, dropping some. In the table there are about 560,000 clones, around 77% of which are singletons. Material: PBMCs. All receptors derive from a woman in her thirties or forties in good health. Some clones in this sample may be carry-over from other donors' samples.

The CDR3 bases are TGCGCCAGCAGCTTACTAGCGGGAGGTCACACCGGGGAGCTGTTTTTT. Translated: CASSLLAGGHTGELFF. This sequence joins TRBV5-1 and TRBJ2-2; 12 bases are a match to TRBD2. Germline V gene sequence: CDR1 SGHRS, CDR2 YFSETQ. The CDR3 consists of 16 residues. After removal of 2 bases from V and 3 bases from J, the junction contained 2 bases not matched to a gene.

CDR3 coding DNA: TGCGCCAGCAGCTTGACCGGGACAGGGGATCAGCCCCAGCATTTT. Translation gives CASSLTGTGDQPQHF. The chain has TRBV5-1 and TRBJ1-5; 10 nucleotides match TRBD1. Germline V lookup: CDR1 SGHRS, CDR2 YFSETQ. J was trimmed by 5 bases and V by 1 base; bases with no gene match: 3. There are 15 residues in the CDR3.

The CDR3 region has the DNA TGTGCCAGCAGCTTGGGAGGTGTCCGGGGACACTCCTACAATGAGCAGTTCTTC. It encodes CASSLGGVRGHSYNEQFF. This chain links TRBV5-4 with TRBJ2-1, with D perhaps matching TRBD1 (6 bases). V lost 0 bases and J lost 0, with 16 bases in between. The germline gives CDR1 SGHNT, CDR2 YYREEE (reference sequence). CDR3 length: 18 amino acids. The complete variable domain, with remaining parts taken from reference TRBV5-4 and TRBJ2-1, reads ETGVTQSPTHLIKTRGQQVTLRCSSQSGHNTVSWYQQALGQGPQFIFQYYREEENGRGNFPPRFSGLQFPNYSSELNVNALELDDSALYLCASSLGGVRGHSYNEQFFGPGTRLTVL.